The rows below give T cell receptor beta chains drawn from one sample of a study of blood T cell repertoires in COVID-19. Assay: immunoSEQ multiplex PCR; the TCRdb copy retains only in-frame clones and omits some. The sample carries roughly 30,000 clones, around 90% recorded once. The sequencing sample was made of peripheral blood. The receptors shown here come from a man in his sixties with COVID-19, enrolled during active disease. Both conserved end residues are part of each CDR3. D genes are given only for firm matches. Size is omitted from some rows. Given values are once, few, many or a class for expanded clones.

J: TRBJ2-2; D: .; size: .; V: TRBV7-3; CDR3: CASRDTSNTGELFF; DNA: TGTGCCAGCAGGGACACCTCGAACACCGGGGAGCTGTTTTTT
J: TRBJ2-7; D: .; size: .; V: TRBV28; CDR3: CASSSPGGGPISYEQYF; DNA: TGTGCCAGCAGCTCCCCCGGGGGTGGCCCGATTTCCTACGAGCAGTACTTC
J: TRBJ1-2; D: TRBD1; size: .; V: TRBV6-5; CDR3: CASSNPGGGYGYTF; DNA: TGTGCCAGCAGTAACCCAGGGGGCGGCTATGGCTACACCTTC
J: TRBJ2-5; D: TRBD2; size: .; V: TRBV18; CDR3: CASSLDSSGGAQYF; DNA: TGTGCCAGCTCACTGGACTCCTCGGGGGGGGCCCAGTACTTC
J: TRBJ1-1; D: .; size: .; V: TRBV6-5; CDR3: CASSWGRDTEAFF; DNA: TGTGCCAGCAGTTGGGGGAGGGACACTGAAGCTTTCTTT
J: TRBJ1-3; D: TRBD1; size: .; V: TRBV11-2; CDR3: CASSLGQGRNTIYF; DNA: TGTGCCAGCAGCTTGGGACAGGGGAGAAACACCATATATTTT
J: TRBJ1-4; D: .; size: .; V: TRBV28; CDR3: CASRLGGSNEKLFF; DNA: TGTGCCAGCAGGCTTGGGGGGTCGAATGAAAAACTGTTTTTT
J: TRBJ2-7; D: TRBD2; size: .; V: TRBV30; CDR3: CAWSVAAGGYEQYF; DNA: TGTGCCTGGAGTGTTGCAGCGGGAGGCTACGAGCAGTACTTC
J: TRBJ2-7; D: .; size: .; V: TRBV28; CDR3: CASSLVQGPYEQYF; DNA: TGTGCCAGCAGTTTAGTTCAGGGTCCCTACGAGCAGTACTTC
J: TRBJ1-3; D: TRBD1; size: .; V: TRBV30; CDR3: CGTGQSGNTIYF; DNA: TGTGGGACAGGGCAGTCTGGAAACACCATATATTTT
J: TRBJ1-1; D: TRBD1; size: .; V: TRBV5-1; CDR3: CASSLAGTLTQGSTEAFF; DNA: TGCGCCAGCAGCTTGGCCGGGACCTTAACACAGGGGAGCACTGAAGCTTTCTTT
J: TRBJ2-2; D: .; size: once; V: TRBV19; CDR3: CASMGLAETVTGELFF; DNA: TGTGCCAGTATGGGGTTGGCAGAGACAGTCACCGGGGAGCTGTTTTTT
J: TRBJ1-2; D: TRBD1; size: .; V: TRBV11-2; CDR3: CASSTTKGQGNYGYTF; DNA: TGTGCCAGCAGCACAACCAAGGGACAGGGGAACTATGGCTACACCTTC
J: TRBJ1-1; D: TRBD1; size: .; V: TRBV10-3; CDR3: CAISESGTANTEAFF; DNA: TGTGCCATCAGTGAGTCCGGGACAGCAAACACTGAAGCTTTCTTT
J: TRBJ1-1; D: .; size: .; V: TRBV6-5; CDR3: CASSSPYTEAFF; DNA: TGTGCCAGCAGCTCCCCTTACACTGAAGCTTTCTTT
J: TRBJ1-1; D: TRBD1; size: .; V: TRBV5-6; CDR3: CASSLGQAHTEAFF; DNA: TGTGCCAGCAGCTTAGGACAGGCGCACACTGAAGCTTTCTTT
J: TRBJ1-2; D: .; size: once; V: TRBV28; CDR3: CASSSPRRQNYGYTF; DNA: TGTGCCAGCAGCTCCCCTCGGAGACAGAACTATGGCTACACCTTC
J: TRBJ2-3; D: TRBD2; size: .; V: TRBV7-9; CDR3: CASSPRTSGRRDTQYF; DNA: TGTGCCAGCAGCCCCCGGACTAGCGGGAGGCGGGATACGCAGTATTTT
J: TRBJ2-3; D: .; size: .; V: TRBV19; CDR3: CASSGGGASTDTQYF; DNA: TGTGCCAGTAGTGGTGGCGGGGCCTCCACAGATACGCAGTATTTT
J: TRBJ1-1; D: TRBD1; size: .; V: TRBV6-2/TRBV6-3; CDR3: CASSPMDRARTEAFF; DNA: TGTGCCAGCAGTCCGATGGACAGGGCGAGAACTGAAGCTTTCTTT
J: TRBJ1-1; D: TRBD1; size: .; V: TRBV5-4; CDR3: CASRFDRGEEAFF; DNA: TGTGCCAGCAGATTCGACAGGGGAGAAGAGGCTTTCTTT
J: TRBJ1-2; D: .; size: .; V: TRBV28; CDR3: CASREDVRDGYTF; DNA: TGTGCCAGCAGAGAAGACGTCAGGGATGGCTACACCTTC
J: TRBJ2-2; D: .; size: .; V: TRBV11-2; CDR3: CASSLEPGVTGELFF; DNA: TGTGCCAGCAGCTTAGAACCAGGGGTCACCGGGGAGCTGTTTTTT
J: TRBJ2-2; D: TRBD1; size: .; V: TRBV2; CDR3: CASSRQGVYTGELFF; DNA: TGTGCCAGCAGCCGACAGGGGGTATATACCGGGGAGCTGTTTTTT
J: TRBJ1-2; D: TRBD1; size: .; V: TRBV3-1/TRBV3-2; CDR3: CASSPTGGSNYGYTF; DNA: TGTGCCAGCAGCCCGACAGGGGGAAGTAACTATGGCTACACCTTC
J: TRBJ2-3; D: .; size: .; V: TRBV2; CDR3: CASSETRYTQYF; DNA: TGTGCCAGCAGCGAAACTAGGTATACGCAGTATTTT
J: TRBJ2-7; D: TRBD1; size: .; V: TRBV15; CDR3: CATSRSTPQDRGFEQYF; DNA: TGTGCCACCAGCAGATCTACGCCGCAGGACAGGGGTTTCGAGCAGTACTTC
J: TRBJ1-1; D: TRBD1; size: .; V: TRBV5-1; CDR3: CASSFLQGAEAFF; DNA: TGCGCCAGCAGCTTCTTACAGGGGGCTGAAGCTTTCTTT
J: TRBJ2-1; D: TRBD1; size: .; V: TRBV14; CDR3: CASSQGWGNTGGDEQFF; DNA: TGTGCCAGCAGCCAAGGGTGGGGGAACACAGGGGGAGATGAGCAGTTCTTC
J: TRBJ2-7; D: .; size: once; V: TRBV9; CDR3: CASSRVLEGEQYF; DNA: TGTGCCAGCAGCCGGGTCCTGGAGGGCGAGCAGTACTTC
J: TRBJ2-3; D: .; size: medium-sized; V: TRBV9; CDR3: CASSVDARGTSTDTQYF; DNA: TGTGCCAGCAGCGTAGATGCCAGGGGGACTAGCACAGATACGCAGTATTTT
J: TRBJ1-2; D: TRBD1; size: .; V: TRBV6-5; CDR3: CASTSAGQGSGYTF; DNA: TGTGCCAGCACTTCCGCGGGACAGGGATCTGGCTACACCTTC
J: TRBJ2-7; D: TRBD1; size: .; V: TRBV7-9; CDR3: CASSEPGQGVHEQYF; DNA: TGTGCCAGCAGCGAACCGGGACAGGGAGTCCACGAGCAGTACTTC
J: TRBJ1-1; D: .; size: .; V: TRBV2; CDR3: CASSPGEDTEAFF; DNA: TGTGCCAGCAGCCCCGGCGAGGACACTGAAGCTTTCTTT
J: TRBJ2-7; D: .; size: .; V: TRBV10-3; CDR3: CAIRDRLSYEQYF; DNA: TGTGCCATCAGAGACAGGCTCTCCTACGAGCAGTACTTC
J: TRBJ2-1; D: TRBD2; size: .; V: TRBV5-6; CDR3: CASTSSLAGDGRYNEQFF; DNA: TGTGCCAGCACCTCGTCGTTAGCGGGAGATGGCCGATACAATGAGCAGTTCTTC